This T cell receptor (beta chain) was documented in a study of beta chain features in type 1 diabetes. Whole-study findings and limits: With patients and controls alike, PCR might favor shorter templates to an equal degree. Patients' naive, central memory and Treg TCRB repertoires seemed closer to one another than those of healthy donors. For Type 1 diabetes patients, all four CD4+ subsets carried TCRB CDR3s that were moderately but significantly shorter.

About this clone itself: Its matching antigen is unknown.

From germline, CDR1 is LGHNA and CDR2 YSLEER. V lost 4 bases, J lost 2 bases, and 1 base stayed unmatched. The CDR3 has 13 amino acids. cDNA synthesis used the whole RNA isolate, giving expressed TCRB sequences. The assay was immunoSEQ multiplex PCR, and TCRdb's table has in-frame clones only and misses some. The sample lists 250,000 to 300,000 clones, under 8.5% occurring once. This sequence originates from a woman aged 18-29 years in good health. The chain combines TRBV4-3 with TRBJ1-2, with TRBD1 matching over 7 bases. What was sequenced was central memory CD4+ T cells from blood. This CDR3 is CASSLGQNYGYTF. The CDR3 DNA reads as TGCGCCAGCAGCCTGGGACAGAACTATGGCTACACCTTC.